The clone carrying this TCR beta chain is a singleton in its sample. The patients all showed relapse after autologous stem cell transplantation, while their brentuximab vedotin exposure varied. The data were taken from a study of PD-1 blockade in classical Hodgkin lymphoma. Study at large: Patients in the cohort were put on intravenous nivolumab, 3 mg/kg every 2 weeks.

This table comes from immunoSEQ multiplex PCR, and its TCRdb copy is limited to in-frame clones, with some not included. The sample consists of about 93,000 clones, around 81% of them appearing once. Germline values: CDR1 MNHEY, CDR2 SVGAGI. The CDR3 sequence is 16 residues long. Deletions cut 0 bases from V and 0 bases from J, with 12 bases between. This TCR came from a human donor with classical Hodgkin lymphoma. This chain uses TRBV6-5 with TRBJ2-7, with D maybe TRBD1 (5 bases). Sequencing was performed on peripheral blood mononuclear cells (PBMCs), taken before the second cycle of nivolumab. CDR3 region: CASSYSPGLSSYEQYF. DNA of the CDR3: TGTGCCAGCAGTTACTCGCCAGGGCTTAGCTCCTACGAGCAGTACTTC.